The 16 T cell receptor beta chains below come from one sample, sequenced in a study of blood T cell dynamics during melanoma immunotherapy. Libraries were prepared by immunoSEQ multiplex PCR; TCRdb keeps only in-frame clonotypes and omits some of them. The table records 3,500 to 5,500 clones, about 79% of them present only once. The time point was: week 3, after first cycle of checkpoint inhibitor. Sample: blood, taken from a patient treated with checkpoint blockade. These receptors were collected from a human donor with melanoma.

CDR3 DNA sequence: TGTGCCAGCAGCTCGCGAACGGATCCGGTCGCAGATACGCAGTATTTT. Amino acid sequence: CASSSRTDPVADTQYF. The chain is built from TRBV5-4 and TRBJ2-3; D is unresolved. Trimming took 3 bases from V and 4 from J, leaving 18 bases between them. The CDR3 extends over 16 amino acids. The germline V gene encodes CDR1 SGHNT and CDR2 YYREEE (reference sequence).

CDR3 in DNA: TGTGCTAGCGGTCCGGGACTTTCCGATTTGGGGACGCAGTATTTT. Encoded protein: CASGPGLSDLGTQYF. The chain combines TRBV7-7 with TRBJ2-3; tentative D call: TRBD2 (6 bases). CDR1 and CDR2 from the germline V gene are SSHAT and FNYEAQ (reference sequence). The CDR3 extends over 15 amino acids.

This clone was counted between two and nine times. CDR3 loop: CASSAGPYNSPLHF. The DNA of the CDR3 is TGTGCCAGCAGCGCAGGGCCATATAATTCACCCCTCCACTTT. The chain carries TRBV6-1 and TRBJ1-6; TRBD1 might be the D (5 bases). V lost 6 bases and J lost 4, with 10 bases in between. CDR3 length equals 14 residues. Germline-derived CDR1 and CDR2 are MNHNS and SASEGT.

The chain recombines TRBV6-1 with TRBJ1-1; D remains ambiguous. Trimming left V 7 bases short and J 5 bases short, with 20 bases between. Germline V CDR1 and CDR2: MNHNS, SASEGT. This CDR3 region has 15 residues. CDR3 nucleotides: TGTGCCAGCACTTTTAGACCCGAAGCAATAACTGAAGCTTTCTTT. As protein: CASTFRPEAITEAFF.

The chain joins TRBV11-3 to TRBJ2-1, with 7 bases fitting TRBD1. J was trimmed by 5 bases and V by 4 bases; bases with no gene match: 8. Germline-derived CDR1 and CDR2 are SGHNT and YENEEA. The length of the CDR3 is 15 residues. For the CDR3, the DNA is TGTGCCAGCAGCTCACGCCGGGACAGCAACAATGAGCAGTTCTTC. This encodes CASSSRRDSNNEQFF.

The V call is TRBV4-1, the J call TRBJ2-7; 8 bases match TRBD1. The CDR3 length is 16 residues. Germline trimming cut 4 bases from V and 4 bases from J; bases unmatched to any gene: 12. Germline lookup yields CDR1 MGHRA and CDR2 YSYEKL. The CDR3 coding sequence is TGCGCCAGCAGCCCCGGACAGGGTGAGTCTTTTTACGAGCAGTACTTC. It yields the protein CASSPGQGESFYEQYF.

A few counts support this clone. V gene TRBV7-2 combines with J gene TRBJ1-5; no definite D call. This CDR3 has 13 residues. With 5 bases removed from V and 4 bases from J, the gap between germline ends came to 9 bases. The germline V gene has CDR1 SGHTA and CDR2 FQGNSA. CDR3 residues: CASSLDVNQPQHF. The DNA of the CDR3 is TGTGCCAGCAGCCTGGACGTAAATCAGCCCCAGCATTTT.

CDR3 sequence: CASSDRAGGYNEQFF. For the CDR3, the DNA is TGTGCCAGCAGCGACAGAGCGGGGGGCTACAATGAGCAGTTCTTC. The chain employs TRBV7-8 and TRBJ2-1, with TRBD2 matching 9 bases. The junction had 5 bases not matched to a gene; V was cut back by 5 bases and J by 3 bases. Germline lookup yields CDR1 SGHVS and CDR2 FQNEAQ. The CDR3 spans 15 residues.

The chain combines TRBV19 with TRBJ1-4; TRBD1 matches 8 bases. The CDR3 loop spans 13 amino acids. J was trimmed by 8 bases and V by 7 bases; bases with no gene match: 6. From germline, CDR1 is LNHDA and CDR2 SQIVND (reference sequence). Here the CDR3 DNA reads TGTGCCAGTACGGGACAGGATGGAGAAAAACTGTTTTTT. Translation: CASTGQDGEKLFF.

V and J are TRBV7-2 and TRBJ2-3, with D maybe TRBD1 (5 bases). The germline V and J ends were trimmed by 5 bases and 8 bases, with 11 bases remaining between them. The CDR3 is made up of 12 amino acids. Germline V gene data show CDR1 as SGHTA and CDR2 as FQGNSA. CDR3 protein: CASSARVSTQYF. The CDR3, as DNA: TGTGCCAGCAGCGCCAGGGTTTCTACGCAGTATTTT.

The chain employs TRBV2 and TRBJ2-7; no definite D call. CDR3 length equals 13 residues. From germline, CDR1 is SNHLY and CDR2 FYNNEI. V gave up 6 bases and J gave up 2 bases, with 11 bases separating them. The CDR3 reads CASRAPEPYEQYF. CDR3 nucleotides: TGTGCCAGCAGAGCCCCGGAACCCTACGAGCAGTACTTC.

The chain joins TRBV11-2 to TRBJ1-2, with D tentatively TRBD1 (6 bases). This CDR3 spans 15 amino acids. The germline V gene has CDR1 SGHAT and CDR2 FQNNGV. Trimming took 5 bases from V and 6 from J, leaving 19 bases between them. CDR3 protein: CASSPSSPGANGYTF. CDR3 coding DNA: TGTGCCAGCAGCCCATCCAGCCCGGGGGCAAATGGCTACACCTTC.

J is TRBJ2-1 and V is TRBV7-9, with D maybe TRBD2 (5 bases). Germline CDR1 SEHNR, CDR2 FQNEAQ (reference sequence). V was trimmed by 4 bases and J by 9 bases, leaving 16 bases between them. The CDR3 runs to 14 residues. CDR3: CASSYGLQGSEQFF. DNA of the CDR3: TGTGCCAGCAGCTACGGACTCCAAGGTAGTGAGCAGTTCTTC.

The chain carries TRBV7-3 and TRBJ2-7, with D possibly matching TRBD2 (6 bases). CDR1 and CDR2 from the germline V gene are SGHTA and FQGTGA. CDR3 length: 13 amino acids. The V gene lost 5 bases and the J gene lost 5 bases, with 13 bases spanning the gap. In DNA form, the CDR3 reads TGTGCCAGCAGCACACAAACGGGGGACGAGCAGTACTTC. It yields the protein CASSTQTGDEQYF.

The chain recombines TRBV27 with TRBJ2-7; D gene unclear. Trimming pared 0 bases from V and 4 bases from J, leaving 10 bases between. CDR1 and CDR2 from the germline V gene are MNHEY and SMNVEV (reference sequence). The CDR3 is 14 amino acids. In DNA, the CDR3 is TGTGCCAGCAGTTTATCCCCTCTCAAGTACGAGCAGTACTTC. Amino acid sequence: CASSLSPLKYEQYF.

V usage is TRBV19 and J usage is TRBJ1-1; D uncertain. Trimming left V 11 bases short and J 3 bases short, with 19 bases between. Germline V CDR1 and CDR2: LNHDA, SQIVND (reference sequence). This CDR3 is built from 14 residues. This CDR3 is CASIFRVGDTEAFF. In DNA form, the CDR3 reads TGTGCCTCTATTTTCCGGGTCGGTGACACTGAAGCTTTCTTT.